This TCR beta chain came from a study of cytomegalovirus exposure and HLA in healthy donors. Study information: Roughly 80 million unique TCRs from HLA-typed donors made up an early data release. Study results and caveats: A prior analysis recorded that most TCR beta V segments were productive about 90% or about 30% of the time. Researchers catalogued about 160 TCR beta chains as cytomegalovirus-associated.

The PCR had 60 Vbeta and 13 Jbeta primers. The method was immunoSEQ multiplex PCR; TCRdb's version includes in-frame clones alone and lacks a portion of them. The sample holds roughly 180,000 clones, around 80% seen once. With V trimmed by 0 bases and J by 0 bases, 0 bases remained unmatched. The CDR3 is made up of 15 amino acids. The germline V gene encodes CDR1 SGHDT and CDR2 YYEEEE. With respect to this clone: What it binds is unknown.

In nominal health when sampled, donors likely had unrecorded immune exposures nonetheless. What was sequenced was PBMCs. This sequence was found in a woman between 18 and 29 years old in good health and CMV-seronegative. V is TRBV5-6 and J is TRBJ2-1, with 7 bases aligning to TRBD2. The CDR3 loop is CASSLASGSYNEQFF. The DNA for the CDR3 is TGTGCCAGCAGCTTGGCTAGCGGCTCCTACAATGAGCAGTTCTTC.